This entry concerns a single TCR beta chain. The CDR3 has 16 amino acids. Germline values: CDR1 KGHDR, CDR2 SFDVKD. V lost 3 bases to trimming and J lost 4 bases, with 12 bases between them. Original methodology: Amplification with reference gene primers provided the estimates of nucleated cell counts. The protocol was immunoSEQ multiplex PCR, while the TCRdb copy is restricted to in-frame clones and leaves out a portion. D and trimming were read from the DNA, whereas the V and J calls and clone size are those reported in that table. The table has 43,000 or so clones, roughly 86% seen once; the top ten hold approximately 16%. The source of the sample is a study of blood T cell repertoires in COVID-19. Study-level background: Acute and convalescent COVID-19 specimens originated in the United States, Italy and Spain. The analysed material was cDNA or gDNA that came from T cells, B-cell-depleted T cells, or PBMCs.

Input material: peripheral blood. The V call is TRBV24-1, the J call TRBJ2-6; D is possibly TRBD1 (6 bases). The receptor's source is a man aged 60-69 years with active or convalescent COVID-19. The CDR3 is CATSDPQGSGANVLTF. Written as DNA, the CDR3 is TGTGCCACCAGTGATCCACAGGGAAGCGGGGCCAACGTCCTGACTTTC.